These 14 T cell receptor beta chains came from one sample sequenced in a study of T cell responses to AZD1222 COVID-19 vaccine. The data were produced by immunoSEQ multiplex PCR, yet TCRdb's version contains in-frame clones alone and is incomplete. This table holds over 120,000 clones, 80% to 90% found once. The sample consisted of peripheral blood, taken on day 0 of AZD1222 vaccination. All receptors come from an adult in good health.

The rearrangement joins TRBV9 to TRBJ1-6, with a tentative D call TRBD1 (6 bases). Between the trimmed V and J ends, which lost 1 base and 9 bases, there was a span of 11 bases. Germline-derived CDR1 and CDR2 are SGDLS and YYNGEE. The CDR3 totals 14 residues. The CDR3 reads CASSVSQGGSPLHF. The CDR3, as DNA: TGTGCCAGCAGCGTATCACAGGGCGGTTCACCCCTCCACTTT.

This clone showed up just once. The rearrangement joins TRBV6-5 to TRBJ2-1; tentatively, D is TRBD2 (6 bases). The germline gives CDR1 MNHEY, CDR2 SVGAGI. The CDR3 extends over 15 amino acids. Trimming shortened V by 8 bases and J by 10 bases, and 24 bases separated the two germline ends. CDR3 sequence (DNA): TGTGCCAGCGCTATGGCGCGTAAGCGGGCCGCGGAGCAGTTCTTC. Translated: CASAMARKRAAEQFF.

A single count supports this clone. The chain joins TRBV19 to TRBJ1-2; D is unclear. CDR1 and CDR2 from the germline V gene are LNHDA and SQIVND (reference sequence). V was trimmed by 5 bases and J by 12 bases, leaving 22 bases between them. This CDR3 is 14 amino acids long. The CDR3 nucleotides are TGTGCCAGTAGTCCCATTGGCGTCCTCTCTGACCACACCTTC. Translation gives CASSPIGVLSDHTF.

The sample holds a few counts of this clone. V is TRBV4-1 and J is TRBJ1-1; no reliable D call. The germline V and J ends were trimmed by 4 bases and 0 bases, with 6 bases remaining between them. CDR1 MGHRA and CDR2 YSYEKL come from the germline V gene. The CDR3 has 13 amino acids. CDR3 DNA sequence: TGCGCCAGCAGCCCCACAGTGAACACTGAAGCTTTCTTT. Its translation: CASSPTVNTEAFF.

Remarks on this clone: The same CDR3 also results from other DNA sequences found in this sample. The rearrangement joins TRBV3-1 (or the pseudogene TRBV3-2) to TRBJ1-1, with D possibly matching TRBD1 (6 bases). Trimming took off 1 base at V and 0 bases at J, with 9 bases between the two ends. CDR1 and CDR2 (germline): LGHDT, YNNKEL (reference sequence). This CDR3 comprises 15 residues. The CDR3 DNA reads TGTGCCAGCAGCCAAGGGACAGCTATGAACACTGAAGCTTTCTTT. Amino acids: CASSQGTAMNTEAFF.

The chain uses TRBV3-1 (or the pseudogene TRBV3-2) and TRBJ1-5; D possibly corresponds to TRBD1 (6 bases). The CDR3 has 13 amino acids. Between the trimmed V and J ends, which lost 5 bases and 3 bases, there was a span of 8 bases. Germline loops: CDR1 LGHDT, CDR2 YNNKEL (reference sequence). As DNA, the CDR3 is TGTGCCAGCAGCAGGACAGTCAATCAGCCCCAGCATTTT. This gives the protein CASSRTVNQPQHF.

CDR3 bases: TGTGCCAGCAGTTTCAACCCCGGGGATGAGCAGTTCTTC. Its protein is CASSFNPGDEQFF. The chain couples TRBV12-3 or TRBV12-4 to TRBJ2-1; perhaps TRBD2 as D (5 bases). Deletions cut 3 bases from V and 8 bases from J, with 11 bases between. The CDR3 runs to 13 residues.

CDR3 residues: CASNPGSSGNTIYF. The CDR3 nucleotides are TGTGCCAGCAATCCGGGGAGCTCTGGAAACACCATATATTTT. The chain has TRBV28 and TRBJ1-3; no definite D call. This CDR3 spans 14 amino acids. Germline CDR1 and CDR2: MDHEN and SYDVKM. V lost 7 bases, J lost 0 bases, and 10 bases lay in between.

The V and J genes are TRBV7-2 and TRBJ2-7; perhaps TRBD1 as D (5 bases). The germline V and J ends were trimmed by 4 bases and 5 bases, with 9 bases remaining between them. CDR3 size: 12 residues. The V gene's germline CDR1 is SGHTA and CDR2 FQGNSA. The CDR3 DNA reads TGTGCCAGCAGCTCCCGGACAAACGAGCAGTACTTC. Translating gives CASSSRTNEQYF.

The J gene is TRBJ1-1, the V gene TRBV30; D gene uncertain. Germline assignment: CDR1 GTSNPN and CDR2 SVGIG (reference sequence). The CDR3 totals 15 residues. The V end was cut by 0 bases, the J end by 1 base, with 12 bases between. CDR3 DNA sequence: TGTGCCTGGAGTGTATCTTGGGCCGCGAACACTGAAGCTTTCTTT. Translating gives CAWSVSWAANTEAFF.

The chain employs TRBV29-1 and TRBJ1-2, with D possibly matching TRBD1 (6 bases). The CDR3 runs 11 residues. Germline lookup yields CDR1 SQVTM and CDR2 ANQGSEA. The CDR3 here is CTGAGNYGYTF. The DNA for the CDR3 is TGCACGGGGGCCGGTAACTATGGCTACACCTTC.

V is TRBV2 and J is TRBJ1-2, with unresolved D. Germline V gene lookup returns CDR1 SNHLY and CDR2 FYNNEI. V dropped 10 bases and J dropped 6 bases, with 18 bases sitting between them. The CDR3 runs 13 residues. The CDR3 region has the DNA TGTGCCACCAACCCCGGGAGGGTTGATGGCTACACCTTC. This encodes CATNPGRVDGYTF.

The J gene is TRBJ1-2, the V gene TRBV19, with D unclear. This CDR3 is built from 12 residues. Per germline, CDR1 LNHDA and CDR2 SQIVND (reference sequence). Trimming shortened V by 1 base and J by 8 bases, and 8 bases separated the two germline ends. CDR3 coding DNA: TGTGCCAGTAGTATAGCTGAGGGAGGCTACACCTTC. Encoded protein: CASSIAEGGYTF.

The chain has TRBV9 and TRBJ2-1, with TRBD2 matching 7 bases. V was clipped by 7 bases and J by 3 bases; unmatched bases: 7. Germline CDR1 is SGDLS and CDR2 is YYNGEE. The CDR3 is 14 residues long. Written as DNA, the CDR3 is TGTGCCAGCGCGGAGCGGGATTTCTACAATGAGCAGTTCTTC. Translated, it gives CASAERDFYNEQFF.